This TCR beta chain was documented in a study of human T cells and chemical hapten exposure. Study in general: Per-sample TCR yields varied mainly from small pooled library volume differences.

The CDR3 is 20 residues long. Whole blood, unfractionated, served as the material for total RNA extraction. Attachment of unique molecular identifiers to individual cDNA molecules was performed in the library. Per the original methods: A per-sample median of 95,638 TCRs was observed, with counts ranging from roughly 20,000 to 690,600. TCRdb processed the reads anew with MiXCR; each CDR3 protein has one entry. TCRdb, not the original authors, processed these V and J calls. The sample includes 95,000 to 150,000 distinct CDR3 sequences, 8% to 9.5% of them seen just once. This TCR was sampled from a human donor in good health. Some clones in this sample may be carry-over from other donors' samples. The genes are TRBV21-1 and TRBJ2-2; the table names TRBD2, a call not compared with the DNA. TRBV21-1 has pseudogene status. Sequences were obtained from whole blood. Written as DNA, the CDR3 is TGTGCCAGCAGCAAATCACGGCCTAGCGAGGGAAGGTGGCCTCCCGGGGAGCTGTTTTTT. Protein product: CASSKSRPSEGRWPPGELFF.